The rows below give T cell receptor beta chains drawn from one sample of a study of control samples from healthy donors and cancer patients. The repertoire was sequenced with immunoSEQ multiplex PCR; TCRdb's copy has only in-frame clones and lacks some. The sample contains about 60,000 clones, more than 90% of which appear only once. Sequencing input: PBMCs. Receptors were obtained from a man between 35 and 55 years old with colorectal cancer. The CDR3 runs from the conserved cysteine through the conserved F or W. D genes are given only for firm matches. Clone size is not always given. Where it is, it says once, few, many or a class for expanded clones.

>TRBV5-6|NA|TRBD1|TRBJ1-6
TGTGCCAGCAGCTTAACCGGGACAGGGGGGGCCCTCCACTTT
CASSLTGTGGALHF
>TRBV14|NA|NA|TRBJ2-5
TGTGCCAGCAGCCTCACTTTGGGGTGGCAAGAGACCCAGTACTTC
CASSLTLGWQETQYF
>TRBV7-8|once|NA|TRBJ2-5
TGTGCCAGCAGCGCCCCTCTAGCGGAGACCCAGTACTTC
CASSAPLAETQYF
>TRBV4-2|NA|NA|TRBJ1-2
TGTGCCAGCAGCCAAGATGGGGGGGGCGGTGGCTACACCTTC
CASSQDGGGGGYTF
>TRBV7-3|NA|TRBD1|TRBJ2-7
TGTGCCAGCATGTCGACAGGGGGGACGGGGGAGCAGTACTTC
CASMSTGGTGEQYF
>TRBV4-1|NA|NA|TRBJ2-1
TGCGCCAGCAGCCGAGAGGTCTCCGATGAGCAGTTCTTC
CASSREVSDEQFF
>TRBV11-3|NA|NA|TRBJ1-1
TGTGCCAGCAGCTTAGTAACAGGGAAGACTGAAGCTTTCTTT
CASSLVTGKTEAFF
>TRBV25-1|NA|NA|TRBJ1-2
TGTGCCAGCCTAGCCCCAGGAACAGGGACGGGCTATGGCTACACCTTC
CASLAPGTGTGYGYTF
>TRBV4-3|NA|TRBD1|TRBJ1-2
TGCGCCAGCAGCCAACGGACAGGGCTTGGCTACACCTTC
CASSQRTGLGYTF
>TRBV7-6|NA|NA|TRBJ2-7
TGTGCCAGCAGCCCTAGGGATCGAGGCAGCTCCTACGAGCAGTACTTC
CASSPRDRGSSYEQYF
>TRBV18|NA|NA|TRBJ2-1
TGTGCCAGCTCACAAGTTATAGGGGTTAATGAGCAGTTCTTC
CASSQVIGVNEQFF
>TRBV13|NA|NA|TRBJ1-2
TGTGCCAGCAGCTTAGGGGGAGAGGTCACTGGCTACACCTTC
CASSLGGEVTGYTF
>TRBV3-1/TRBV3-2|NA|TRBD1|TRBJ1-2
TGTGCCAGCAGCCAAAACGGGGACAGCCCACTCTATGGCTACACCTTC
CASSQNGDSPLYGYTF
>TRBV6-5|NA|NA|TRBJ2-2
TGTGCCAGCAGTTTTACAGGGAAGAACACCGGGGAGCTGTTTTTT
CASSFTGKNTGELFF
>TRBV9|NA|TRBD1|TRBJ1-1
TGTGCCAGCAGCGTAGGCAACAGGGGCGAAGCTTTCTTT
CASSVGNRGEAFF
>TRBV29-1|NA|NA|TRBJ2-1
TGCAGCGTTGTCGGGGGCGATTCGTGGAATGAGCAGTTCTTC
CSVVGGDSWNEQFF
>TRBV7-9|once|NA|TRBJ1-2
TGTGCCAGCAGCCCAACCCAGGGTGACTATGGCTACACCTTC
CASSPTQGDYGYTF